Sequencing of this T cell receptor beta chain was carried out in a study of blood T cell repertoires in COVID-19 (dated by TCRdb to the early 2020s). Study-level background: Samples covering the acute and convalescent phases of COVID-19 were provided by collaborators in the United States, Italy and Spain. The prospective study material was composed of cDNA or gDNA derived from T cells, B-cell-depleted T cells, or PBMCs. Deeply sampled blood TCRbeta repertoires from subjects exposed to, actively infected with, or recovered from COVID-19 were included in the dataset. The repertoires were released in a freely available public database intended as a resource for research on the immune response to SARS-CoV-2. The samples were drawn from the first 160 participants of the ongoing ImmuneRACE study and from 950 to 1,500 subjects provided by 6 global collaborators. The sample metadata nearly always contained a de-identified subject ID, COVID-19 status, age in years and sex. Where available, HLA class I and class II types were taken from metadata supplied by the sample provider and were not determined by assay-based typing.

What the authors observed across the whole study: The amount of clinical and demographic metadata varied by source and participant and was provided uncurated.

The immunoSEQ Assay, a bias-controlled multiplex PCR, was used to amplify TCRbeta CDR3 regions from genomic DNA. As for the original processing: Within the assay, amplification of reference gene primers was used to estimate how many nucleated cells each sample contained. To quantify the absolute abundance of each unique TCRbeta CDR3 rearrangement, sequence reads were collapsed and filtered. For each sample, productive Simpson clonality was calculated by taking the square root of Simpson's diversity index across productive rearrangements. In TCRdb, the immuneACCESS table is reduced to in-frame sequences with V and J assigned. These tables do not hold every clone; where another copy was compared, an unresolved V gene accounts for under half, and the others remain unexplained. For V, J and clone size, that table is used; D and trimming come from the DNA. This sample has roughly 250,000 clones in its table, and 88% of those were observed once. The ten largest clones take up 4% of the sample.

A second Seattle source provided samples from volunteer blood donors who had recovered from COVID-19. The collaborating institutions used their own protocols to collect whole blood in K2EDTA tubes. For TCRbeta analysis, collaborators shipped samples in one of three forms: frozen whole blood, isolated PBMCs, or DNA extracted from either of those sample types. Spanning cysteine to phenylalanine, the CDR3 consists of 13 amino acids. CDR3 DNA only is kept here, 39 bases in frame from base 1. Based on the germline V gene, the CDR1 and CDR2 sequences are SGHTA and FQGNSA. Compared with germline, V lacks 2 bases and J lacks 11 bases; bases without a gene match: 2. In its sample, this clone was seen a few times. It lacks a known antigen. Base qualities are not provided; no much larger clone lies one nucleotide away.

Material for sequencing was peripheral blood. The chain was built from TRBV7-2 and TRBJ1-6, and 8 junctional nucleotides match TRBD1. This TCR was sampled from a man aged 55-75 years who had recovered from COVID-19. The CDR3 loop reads CASSLTDRAPLHF. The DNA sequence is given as TGTGCCAGCAGCTTAACGGACAGGGCACCCCTCCACTTT.